Listed here are 21 T cell receptor beta chains from one sample, sequenced in a study of shared clonotypes between healthy human individuals. TCRdb keeps only in-frame clones here, not all; method: immunoSEQ multiplex PCR. The data show about 700,000 clones, with approximately 90% seen just once and approximately 22% held by the top ten. It was CD45RO-negative cells, positively selected for CCR7, that made up naive CD8 cells, with terminally differentiated effector memory CD45RA+ cells excluded. Specimen: naive CD8+ T cells sorted from blood. All receptors come from a man in his thirties or forties in good health.

This CDR3 reads CATSGPTAEAFF. In DNA, the CDR3 is TGTGCCACCAGCGGCCCAACAGCTGAAGCTTTCTTT. The chain couples TRBV15 to TRBJ1-1; D remains ambiguous. V shed 5 bases and J shed 6 bases, with 10 bases lying between them. Germline V lookup: CDR1 LNHNV, CDR2 YYDKDF (reference sequence). This CDR3 comprises 12 residues. The full variable domain, with the rest looked up from reference TRBV15 and TRBJ1-1, is DAMVIQNPRYQVTQFGKPVTLSCSQTLNHNVMYWYQQKSSQAPKLLFHYYDKDFNNEADTPDNFQSRRPNTSFCFLDIRSPGLGDTAMYLCATSGPTAEAFFGQGTRLTVV.

The chain carries TRBV28 and TRBJ2-4; TRBD1 is a possible D gene (5 bases). Germline V gene lookup returns CDR1 MDHEN and CDR2 SYDVKM. The V and J ends lost 8 bases and 1 base respectively, with 18 bases between them. The CDR3 runs 16 residues. This chain's CDR3 is CASANRAPGAKNIQYF. Written as DNA, the CDR3 is TGTGCCAGCGCTAATCGGGCACCAGGGGCCAAAAACATTCAGTACTTC.

CDR3 sequence reads: CASSGDRGFYEQYF. As DNA, the CDR3 is TGCGCCAGCAGCGGGGACAGGGGTTTCTACGAGCAGTACTTC. The chain links TRBV5-1 to TRBJ2-7, with 10 bases aligning to TRBD1. Germline V gene data show CDR1 as SGHRS and CDR2 as YFSETQ. V shed 4 bases and J 3 bases; nucleotides not matched to a gene: 4. The CDR3 consists of 14 residues.

The rearrangement links TRBV7-8 to TRBJ2-5, with D perhaps TRBD2 (7 bases). The DNA end is more similar to TRBJ2-7, so the J call may be wrong. The germline gives CDR1 SGHVS, CDR2 FQNEAQ. The length of the CDR3 is 15 residues. CDR3 DNA: TGTGCCAGCAGCTTAAGGGGAGGGGGAGTCTACGAGCAGTACTTC. This encodes CASSLRGGGVYEQYF.

The chain combines TRBV27 with TRBJ1-2; the D is unclear. The ends were cut back, 5 bases at V and 4 bases at J, with 17 bases in the middle. The CDR3 runs to 15 residues. Per germline, CDR1 MNHEY and CDR2 SMNVEV (reference sequence). This CDR3 is CASSVLGSRTYGYTF. The CDR3 DNA reads TGTGCCAGCAGTGTCCTGGGAAGCCGGACCTATGGCTACACCTTC.

The table lists this clone with a count of one. V gene TRBV27 combines with J gene TRBJ2-1; D remains unclear. The CDR3 consists of 13 residues. V shed 10 bases and J shed 7 bases, with 17 bases lying between them. Germline-derived CDR1 and CDR2 are MNHEY and SMNVEV (reference sequence). CDR3 in amino acids: CATLPASRNEQFF. The CDR3 DNA follows: TGTGCCACCTTACCCGCGAGTCGGAATGAGCAGTTCTTC.

The chain links TRBV18 to TRBJ2-7; perhaps D is TRBD1 or TRBD2 (5 bases each). The CDR3 is 14 amino acids. The ends were cut back, 4 bases at V and 0 bases at J, with 10 bases in the middle. Germline lookup yields CDR1 KGHSH and CDR2 LQKENI. CDR3 sequence reads: CASSQGRSSYEQYF. The DNA of the CDR3 is TGTGCCAGCTCACAGGGACGGAGCTCCTACGAGCAGTACTTC. Full variable domain (missing parts from reference TRBV18 and TRBJ2-7): NAGVMQNPRHLVRRRGQEARLRCSPMKGHSHVYWYRQLPEEGLKFMVYLQKENIIDESGMPKERFSAEFPKEGPSILRIQQVVRGDSAAYFCASSQGRSSYEQYFGPGTRLTVT.

The chain has TRBV4-1 and TRBJ1-1; the D gene is possibly TRBD1 (6 bases). The germline CDR1 and CDR2 sequences are MGHRA and YSYEKL. V lost 1 base and J lost 1, with 10 bases in between. The CDR3 has 15 residues. The CDR3 nucleotides read TGCGCCAGCAGCCAAGGGACAGCAACGAACACTGAAGCTTTCTTT. This translates into CASSQGTATNTEAFF.

The chain couples TRBV7-9 to TRBJ2-7; D is uncertain. Germline V gives CDR1 SEHNR, CDR2 FQNEAQ (reference sequence). Trimming left V 4 bases short and J 4 bases short, with 8 bases between. The CDR3 has 12 amino acids. The CDR3 here is CASSSDMYEQYF. CDR3 nucleotides: TGTGCCAGCAGCTCCGACATGTACGAGCAGTACTTC.

As for this clone: At one end, the junction sequence differs from germline, possibly due to a read error. The CDR3 spells CAIREERNFDEQFF. In DNA, the CDR3 is TGTGCCATCCGTGAGGAAAGGAACTTCGATGAGCAGTTCTTC. This chain uses TRBV10-3 with TRBJ2-1; D is uncertain. This CDR3 is 14 amino acids long. The germline gives CDR1 ENHRY, CDR2 SYGVKD.

DNA for the CDR3: TGTGCCAGCAGCTCTCTGATGCGGGAGGGAGAAGAGACCCAGTACTTC. The encoded protein is CASSSLMREGEETQYF. The gene calls are TRBV11-2 and TRBJ2-5; 9 bases align to TRBD2. CDR1 is SGHAT and CDR2 is FQNNGV in the germline V gene. V was clipped by 4 bases and J by 3 bases; unmatched bases: 9. The CDR3 covers 16 residues.

This chain uses TRBV6-5 with TRBJ1-2, with D unresolved. The V gene's germline CDR1 is MNHEY and CDR2 SVGAGI. The CDR3 is 11 residues long. Trimming removed 0 bases from V and 13 bases from J, with 9 bases in between. In nucleotides, the CDR3 is TGTGCCAGCAGTTACTCCGGCGCTCTCACCTTC. Protein product: CASSYSGALTF.

V and J are TRBV27 and TRBJ1-1; 7 bases agree with TRBD1. Germline loops: CDR1 MNHEY, CDR2 SMNVEV (reference sequence). Germline trimming cut 4 bases from V and 0 bases from J; bases unmatched to any gene: 5. This CDR3 contains 15 residues. For the CDR3, the DNA is TGTGCCAGCAGTTCTATAGGGGGCTTGAACACTGAAGCTTTCTTT. Translation gives CASSSIGGLNTEAFF.

The chain combines TRBV7-9 with TRBJ2-3, with TRBD2 matching over 10 bases. The CDR3 runs to 13 residues. Germline V CDR1 and CDR2: SEHNR, FQNEAQ (reference sequence). The CDR3 DNA reads as TGTGCTACCCTAGCGGGAGCTGGAGATACGCAGTATTTT. It translates to CATLAGAGDTQYF.

The CDR3 DNA is TGTGCCACCAGCAGGGAGACGGCCAGATTCTCTGGAAACACCATATATTTT. Translating gives CATSRETARFSGNTIYF. This chain uses TRBV15 with TRBJ1-3; D is uncertain. V was pared by 3 bases and J by 0 bases, with 15 bases between. Looked up from germline, CDR1 is LNHNV and CDR2 is YYDKDF (reference sequence). This CDR3 is built from 17 residues.

The chain's CDR3 is CASSEAETSGRAGANLVGKDTQYF. The CDR3 region has the DNA TGTGCCAGCAGTGAAGCGGAGACTAGCGGGAGGGCCGGAGCGAATTTGGTGGGGAAAGATACGCAGTATTTT. V is TRBV2 and J is TRBJ2-3; 14 bases agree with TRBD2. CDR3 length: 24 residues. The J segment lost 5 bases and the V segment lost 0 bases, leaving 25 bases of the junction unmatched. CDR1 is SNHLY and CDR2 is FYNNEI in the germline V gene.

The chain links TRBV4-1 to TRBJ1-1; D perhaps matches TRBD1 (5 bases). This CDR3 has 13 residues. Germline loops: CDR1 MGHRA, CDR2 YSYEKL. V lost 1 base and J lost 4, with 7 bases in between. CDR3 protein: CASSQGGTTEAFF. CDR3 in DNA: TGCGCCAGCAGCCAAGGTGGGACCACTGAAGCTTTCTTT.

This clone was detected once. This chain joins TRBV6-4 and TRBJ2-1, with TRBD2 matching 8 bases. V was pared by 5 bases and J by 9 bases, with 18 bases of the junction left unmatched. The CDR3 is 17 amino acids. Germline CDR1 MRHNA, CDR2 SNTAGT. The CDR3 sequence: CASSSIGLAQGGSEQFF. CDR3 sequence (DNA): TGTGCCAGCAGTTCAATCGGACTAGCCCAAGGAGGGAGTGAGCAGTTCTTC.

As concerns this clone: Compared with germline, one end of the junction differs, possibly owing to a read error. The chain joins TRBV5-4 to TRBJ2-1, with 7 bases identical to TRBD2. CDR1 is SGHNT and CDR2 is YYREEE in the germline V gene (reference sequence). This CDR3 is 14 amino acids long. CDR3 sequence (DNA): TGTGCCACCCTGGTGGCGGGAGCCTACAATGGGCAGTTCTTC. Translation gives CATLVAGAYNGQFF.

This rearrangement joins TRBV6-5 to TRBJ2-7, with a weak D call TRBD1 (6 bases). The CDR3 runs 13 residues. V was cut by 4 bases and J by 7 bases, with 14 bases left in between. Germline lookup yields CDR1 MNHEY and CDR2 SVGAGI. The CDR3 DNA sequence: TGTGCCAGCAGTTTAGGGGGACCTGGGGAGCAGTACTTC. Translated, it gives CASSLGGPGEQYF.

This chain links TRBV7-9 with TRBJ1-1, with 10 bases fitting TRBD1. The V segment lost 0 bases and the J segment 0 bases; nucleotides outside the gene matches: 4. The germline V gene encodes CDR1 SEHNR and CDR2 FQNEAQ (reference sequence). This CDR3 contains 17 residues. The CDR3 reads CASSLAEGQGMNTEAFF. The CDR3 DNA is TGTGCCAGCAGCTTAGCGGAGGGACAGGGGATGAACACTGAAGCTTTCTTT.